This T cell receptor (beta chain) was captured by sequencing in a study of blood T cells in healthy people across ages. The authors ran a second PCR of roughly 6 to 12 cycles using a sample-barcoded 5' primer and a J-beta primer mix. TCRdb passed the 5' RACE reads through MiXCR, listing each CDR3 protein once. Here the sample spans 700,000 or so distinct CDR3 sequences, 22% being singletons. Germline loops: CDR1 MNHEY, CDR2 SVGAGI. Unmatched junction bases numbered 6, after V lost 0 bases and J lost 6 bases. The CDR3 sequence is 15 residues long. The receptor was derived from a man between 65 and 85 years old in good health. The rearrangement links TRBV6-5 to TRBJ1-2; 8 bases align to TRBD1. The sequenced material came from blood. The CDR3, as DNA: TGTGCCAGCAGTTACTCGGGGTCAGGGGGCCATGGCTACACCTTC. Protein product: CASSYSGSGGHGYTF.